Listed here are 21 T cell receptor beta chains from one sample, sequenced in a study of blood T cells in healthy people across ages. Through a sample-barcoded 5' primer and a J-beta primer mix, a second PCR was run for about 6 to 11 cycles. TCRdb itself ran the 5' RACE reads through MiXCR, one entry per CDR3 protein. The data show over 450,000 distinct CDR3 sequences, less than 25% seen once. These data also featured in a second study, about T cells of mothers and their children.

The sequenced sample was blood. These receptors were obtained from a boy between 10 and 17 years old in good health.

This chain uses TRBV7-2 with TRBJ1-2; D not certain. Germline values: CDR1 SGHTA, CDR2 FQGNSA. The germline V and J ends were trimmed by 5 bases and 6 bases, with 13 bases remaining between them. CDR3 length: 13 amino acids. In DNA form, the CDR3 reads TGTGCCAGCAGCCCGCTTTTTAGTGATGGCTACACCTTC. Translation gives CASSPLFSDGYTF.

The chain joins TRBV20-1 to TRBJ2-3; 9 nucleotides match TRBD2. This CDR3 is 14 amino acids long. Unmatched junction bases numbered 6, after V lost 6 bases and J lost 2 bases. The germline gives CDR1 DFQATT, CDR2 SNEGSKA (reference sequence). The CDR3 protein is CSADPGLATDTQYF. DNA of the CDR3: TGCAGTGCAGATCCGGGACTAGCCACAGATACGCAGTATTTT.

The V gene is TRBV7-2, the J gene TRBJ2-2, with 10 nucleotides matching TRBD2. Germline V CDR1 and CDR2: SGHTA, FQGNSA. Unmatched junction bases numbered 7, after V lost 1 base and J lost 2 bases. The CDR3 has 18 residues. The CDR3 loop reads CASSLVSASGGNTGELFF. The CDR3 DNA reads TGTGCCAGCAGCTTAGTTAGTGCTAGCGGGGGCAACACCGGGGAGCTGTTTTTT.

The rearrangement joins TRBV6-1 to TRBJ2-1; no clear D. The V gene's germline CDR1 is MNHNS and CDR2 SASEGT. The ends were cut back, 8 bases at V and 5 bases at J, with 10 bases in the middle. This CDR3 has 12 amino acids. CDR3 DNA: TGTGCCAGCCTTCGACGGAACAATGAGCAGTTCTTC. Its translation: CASLRRNNEQFF.

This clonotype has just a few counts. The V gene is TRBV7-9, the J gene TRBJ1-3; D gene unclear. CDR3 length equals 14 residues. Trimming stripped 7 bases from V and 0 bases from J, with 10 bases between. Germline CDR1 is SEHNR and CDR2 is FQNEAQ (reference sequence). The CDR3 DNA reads TGTGCCAGCACTGTTTTGCCCTCTGGAAACACCATATATTTT. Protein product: CASTVLPSGNTIYF.

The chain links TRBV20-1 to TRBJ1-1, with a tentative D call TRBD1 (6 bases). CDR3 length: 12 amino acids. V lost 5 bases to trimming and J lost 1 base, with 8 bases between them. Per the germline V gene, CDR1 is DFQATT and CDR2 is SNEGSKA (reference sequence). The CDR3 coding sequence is TGCAGTGCTGGGGGACAGAACACTGAAGCTTTCTTT. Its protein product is CSAGGQNTEAFF.

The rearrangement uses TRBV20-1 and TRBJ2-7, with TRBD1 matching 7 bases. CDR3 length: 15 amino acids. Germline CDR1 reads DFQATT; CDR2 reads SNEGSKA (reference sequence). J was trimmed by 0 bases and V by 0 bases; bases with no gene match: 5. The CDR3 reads CSARDPTGDSYEQYF. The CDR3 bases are TGCAGTGCTAGAGATCCAACAGGGGACTCCTACGAGCAGTACTTC.

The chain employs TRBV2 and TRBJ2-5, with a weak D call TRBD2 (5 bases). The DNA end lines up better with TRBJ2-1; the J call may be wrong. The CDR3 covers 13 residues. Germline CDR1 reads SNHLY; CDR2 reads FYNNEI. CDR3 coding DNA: TGTGCCAGCAGATTAGGACTCTCCAATGAGCAGTTCTTC. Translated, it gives CASRLGLSNEQFF.

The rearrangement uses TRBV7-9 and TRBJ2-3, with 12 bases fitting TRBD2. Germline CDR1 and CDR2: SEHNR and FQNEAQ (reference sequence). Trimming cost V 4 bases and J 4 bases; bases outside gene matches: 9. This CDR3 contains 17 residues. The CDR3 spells CASSSYGLAGFADTQYF. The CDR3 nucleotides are TGTGCCAGCAGCTCATACGGACTAGCGGGGTTCGCAGATACGCAGTATTTT.

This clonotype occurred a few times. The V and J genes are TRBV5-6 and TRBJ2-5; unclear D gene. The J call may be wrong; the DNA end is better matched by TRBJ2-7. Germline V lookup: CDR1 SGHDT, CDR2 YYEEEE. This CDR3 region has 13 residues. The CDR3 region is CASSGRAALEQYF. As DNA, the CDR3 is TGTGCCAGCAGCGGCCGGGCCGCACTCGAGCAGTACTTC.

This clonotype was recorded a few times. CDR3 region: CASSVDSEYNEQFF. The CDR3 DNA is TGTGCCAGCAGCGTAGATTCAGAGTACAATGAGCAGTTCTTC. The chain combines TRBV9 with TRBJ2-1; D is unresolved. V lost 0 bases and J 4 bases, leaving 8 bases between the germline ends. Looked up from germline, CDR1 is SGDLS and CDR2 is YYNGEE. This CDR3 comprises 14 residues. Complete variable domain (other parts from reference TRBV9 and TRBJ2-1): DSGVTQTPKHLITATGQRVTLRCSPRSGDLSVYWYQQSLDQGLQFLIQYYNGEERAKGNILERFSAQQFPDLHSELNLSSLELGDSALYFCASSVDSEYNEQFFGPGTRLTVL.

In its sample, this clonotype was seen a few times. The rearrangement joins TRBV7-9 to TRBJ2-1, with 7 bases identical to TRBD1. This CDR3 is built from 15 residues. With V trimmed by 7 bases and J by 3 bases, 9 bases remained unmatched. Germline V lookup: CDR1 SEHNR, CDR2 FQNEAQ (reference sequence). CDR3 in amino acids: CASNRDRALYNEQFF. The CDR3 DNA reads TGTGCCAGCAACCGTGACAGGGCCCTCTACAATGAGCAGTTCTTC.

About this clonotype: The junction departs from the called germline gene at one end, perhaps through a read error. The DNA for the CDR3 is TGTGCCAGCAGTCGTGACGGGAAGAACACTAAAGCTTTCTTT. Translating it yields CASSRDGKNTKAFF. The J gene is TRBJ1-1, the V gene TRBV27; unclear D gene. CDR1 is MNHEY, CDR2 SMNVEV, per germline (reference sequence). This CDR3 has 14 amino acids.

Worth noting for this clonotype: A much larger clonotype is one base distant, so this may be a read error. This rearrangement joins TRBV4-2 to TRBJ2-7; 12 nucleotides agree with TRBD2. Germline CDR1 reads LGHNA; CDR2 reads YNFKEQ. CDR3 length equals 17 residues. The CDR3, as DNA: TGTGCCGGCAGCCAAGAGCTAGCGGGAGGGCCGAGATACGAGCAGTACTTC. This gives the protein CAGSQELAGGPRYEQYF.

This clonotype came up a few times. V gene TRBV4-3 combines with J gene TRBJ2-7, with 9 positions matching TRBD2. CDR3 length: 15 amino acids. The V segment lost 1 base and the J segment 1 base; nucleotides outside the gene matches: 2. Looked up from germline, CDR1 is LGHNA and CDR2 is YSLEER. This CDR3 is CASSQGTSDSYEQYF. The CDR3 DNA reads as TGCGCCAGCAGCCAAGGGACTAGCGATTCCTACGAGCAGTACTTC.

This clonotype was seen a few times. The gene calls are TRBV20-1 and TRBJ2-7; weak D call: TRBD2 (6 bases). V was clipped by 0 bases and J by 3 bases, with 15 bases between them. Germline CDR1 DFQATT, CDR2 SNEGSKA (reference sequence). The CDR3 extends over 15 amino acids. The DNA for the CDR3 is TGCAGTGCTAGAGATAGGGAGGTCGGGGTCTACGAGCAGTACTTC. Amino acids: CSARDREVGVYEQYF.

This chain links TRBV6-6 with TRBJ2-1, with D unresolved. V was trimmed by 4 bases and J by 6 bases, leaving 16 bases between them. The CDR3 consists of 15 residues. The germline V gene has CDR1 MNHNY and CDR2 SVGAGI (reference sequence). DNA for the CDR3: TGTGCCAGCAGTTCTTCTACCAGGACGATCAATGAGCAGTTCTTC. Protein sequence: CASSSSTRTINEQFF.

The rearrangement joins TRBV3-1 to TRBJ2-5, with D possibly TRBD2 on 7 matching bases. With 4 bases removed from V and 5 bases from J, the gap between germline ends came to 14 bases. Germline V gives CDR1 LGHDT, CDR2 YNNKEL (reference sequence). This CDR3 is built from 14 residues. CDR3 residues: CASSRLGGGETQYF. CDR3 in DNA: TGTGCCAGCAGCCGTCTCGGCGGGGGCGAGACCCAGTACTTC.

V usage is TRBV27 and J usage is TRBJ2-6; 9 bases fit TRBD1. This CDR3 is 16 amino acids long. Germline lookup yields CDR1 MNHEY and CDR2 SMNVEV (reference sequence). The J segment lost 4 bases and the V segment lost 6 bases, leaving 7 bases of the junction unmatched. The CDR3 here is CASRPWTGAGANVLTF. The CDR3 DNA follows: TGTGCCAGCAGACCCTGGACAGGGGCCGGGGCCAACGTCCTGACTTTC.

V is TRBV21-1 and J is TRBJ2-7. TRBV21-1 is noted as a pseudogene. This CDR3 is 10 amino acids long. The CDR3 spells CITPYYEQYF. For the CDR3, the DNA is TGTATTACCCCCTACTACGAGCAGTACTTC.

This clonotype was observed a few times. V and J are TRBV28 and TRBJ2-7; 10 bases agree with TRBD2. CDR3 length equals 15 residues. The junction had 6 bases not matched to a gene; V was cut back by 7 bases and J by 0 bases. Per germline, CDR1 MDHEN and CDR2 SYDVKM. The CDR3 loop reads CASTRLAGPSYEQYF. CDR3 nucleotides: TGTGCCAGCACCCGACTAGCGGGCCCCTCCTACGAGCAGTACTTC.